This is a list of T cell receptor beta chains from one sample in a study of OX40 agonist ivuxolimab in advanced cancers. Measured with immunoSEQ multiplex PCR; TCRdb has only the in-frame clones, and not every one. The table has about 100,000 clones, approximately 90% seen once. The source material was CD4+ or CD8+ T cells sorted from blood, sampled in a trial of the OX40 agonist ivuxolimab. The receptors stem from an adult with an advanced solid tumor such as melanoma, head and neck, liver or kidney cancer. The CDR3 runs from the conserved cysteine through the conserved F or W. Each record gives: clone size, J gene, V gene, D gene, CDR3 DNA, CDR3 protein. The D gene is left open where the match is weak. Expanded clones get a size class; other rows say once, few or many, or leave the size out.

>.|TRBJ1-1|TRBV5-6|TRBD1
TGTGCCAGCAGCTTGGGACACAGGGGATTGTCTTTCTTT
CASSLGHRGLSFF
>.|TRBJ2-1|TRBV5-6|TRBD2
TGTGCCAGCAGCATGGGACTAGCGGGAGTTAGCAATGAGCAGTTCTTC
CASSMGLAGVSNEQFF
>.|TRBJ2-2|TRBV11-1|TRBD1
TGTGCCAGCAGCTTTCGGACAGGGAACACCGGGGAGCTGTTTTTT
CASSFRTGNTGELFF
>.|TRBJ2-7|TRBV28|.
TGTGCCAGCACGAGACAGTCGATCTCCTACGAGCAGTACTTC
CASTRQSISYEQYF
>once|TRBJ2-5|TRBV19|TRBD1
TGTGCCAGTAGTGTAGACAGGGGGCTGGAGACCCAGTACTTC
CASSVDRGLETQYF
>.|TRBJ1-2|TRBV5-1|.
TGCGCCAGCAGCTGGACGGTGCCTAACTATGGCTACACCTTC
CASSWTVPNYGYTF
>once|TRBJ1-4|TRBV5-4|.
TGTGCCAGCAGCTTGTTTACACAGGTGAATGAAAAACTGTTTTTT
CASSLFTQVNEKLFF
>.|TRBJ2-7|TRBV19|.
TGTGCCAGTAGTATCCGACCAGGGCAGGGGTCCTACGAGCAGTACTTC
CASSIRPGQGSYEQYF
>once|TRBJ2-3|TRBV7-9|TRBD2
TGTGCCAGCAACCGAAGAGGGGGACTAGCGGGGAAAAGCACAGATACGCAGTATTTT
CASNRRGGLAGKSTDTQYF
>.|TRBJ2-1|TRBV7-2|.
TGTGCCAGCAGCTTATATGGAGATGAGCAGTTCTTC
CASSLYGDEQFF
>.|TRBJ2-2|TRBV6-5|.
TGTGCCAGCAGTTACATGCAGGGAAACACCGGGGAGCTGTTTTTT
CASSYMQGNTGELFF
>.|TRBJ2-5|TRBV19|TRBD2
TGTGCCAGTAGTATATCAGCGGGAGTGCAGGAGACCCAGTACTTC
CASSISAGVQETQYF
>once|TRBJ2-1|TRBV12-5|TRBD2
TGTGCTAGTGGTTTTACCGGGACTAGCGGGAGGGCGTTGTACAATGAGCAGTTCTTC
CASGFTGTSGRALYNEQFF
>.|TRBJ2-5|TRBV7-2|.
TGTGCCAGCAGCTTAGCGGGTGGGGCCCTCGGTCAAGAGACCCAGTACTTC
CASSLAGGALGQETQYF
>once|TRBJ2-5|TRBV2|.
TGTGCCAGCACCCTGGACAGTAACAAGTACTTC
CASTLDSNKYF
>few|TRBJ2-7|TRBV6-6|TRBD1
TGTGCCAGCCGACAGGGGTCATCCTACGAGCAGTACTTC
CASRQGSSYEQYF
>.|TRBJ2-6|TRBV6-1|.
TGTGCCAGCAGTGACGCCGGGATTCGCTCTGGGGCCAACGTCCTGACTTTC
CASSDAGIRSGANVLTF
>.|TRBJ2-7|TRBV6-6|TRBD2
TGTGCCAGCAGATCTTTAGCGGGAGTCACTTACTACGAGCAGTACTTC
CASRSLAGVTYYEQYF
>.|TRBJ2-6|TRBV18|.
TGTGCCAGCTCACCAATAAATTCTGGGGCCAACGTCCTGACTTTC
CASSPINSGANVLTF
>.|TRBJ2-1|TRBV14|.
TGTGCCAGCAGCCAAGTTCTCCGGTACAATGAGCAGTTCTTC
CASSQVLRYNEQFF
>.|TRBJ1-5|TRBV5-1|TRBD1
TGCGCCAGCAGCCCGACAGGGGCGCTCAATCAGCCCCAGCATTTT
CASSPTGALNQPQHF
>.|TRBJ1-1|TRBV6-6|.
TGTGCCAGCAGTTACGAGTCTGACACTGAAGCTTTCTTT
CASSYESDTEAFF
>once|TRBJ2-4|TRBV7-2|TRBD1
TGTGCCAGCAGCTTAGCCGGGACAGGGATAGACATTCAGTACTTC
CASSLAGTGIDIQYF
>.|TRBJ2-2|TRBV11-2|TRBD2
TGTGCCAGCAGCGGACTAGCGGGGGTTTACACCGGGGAGCTGTTTTTT
CASSGLAGVYTGELFF
>.|TRBJ2-6|TRBV19|TRBD1
TGTGCCAGTAGCCCCGGGACAGGGAAAGCTGGGGCCAACGTCCTGACTTTC
CASSPGTGKAGANVLTF
>.|TRBJ1-5|TRBV28|TRBD1
TGTGCCAGCAGGCCAACCGGGACAGGGCGCGATAGCAATCAGCCCCAGCATTTT
CASRPTGTGRDSNQPQHF
>once|TRBJ2-1|TRBV15|.
TGTGCCACCAGGGAGTACAATGAGCAGTTCTTC
CATREYNEQFF
>.|TRBJ1-5|TRBV19|TRBD1
TGTGCCAGTAGCCGGGACAGGGGGTCTTGGCAGCCCCAGCATTTT
CASSRDRGSWQPQHF